One and the same sample provided the 13 T cell receptor beta chains below, sequenced in a study of blood T cell repertoires in COVID-19. Assay: immunoSEQ multiplex PCR; the TCRdb copy retains only in-frame clones and omits some. The sample has about 100,000 clones; about 80% are singletons. Specimen: peripheral blood. The receptors were gathered from a woman between 65 and 79 years old with acute or convalescent COVID-19.

This clone was seen more than once but under ten times. This chain links TRBV7-2 with TRBJ2-5, with 8 bases fitting TRBD2. The V gene end was trimmed by 4 bases and the J gene end by 1 base; junction bases not matched to a gene: 5. The CDR3 is 15 amino acids. Germline CDR1 reads SGHTA; CDR2 reads FQGNSA. The CDR3 reads CASSSVAGSQETQYF. CDR3 in DNA: TGTGCCAGCAGCTCCGTAGCGGGGTCCCAAGAGACCCAGTACTTC.

This clone was recorded only once. The chain employs TRBV5-5 and TRBJ1-4; tentative D call: TRBD1 (6 bases). Between the trimmed V and J ends, which lost 4 bases and 6 bases, there was a span of 16 bases. The germline gives CDR1 SGHKS, CDR2 YYEKEE (reference sequence). This CDR3 comprises 15 residues. The CDR3 DNA is TGTGCCAGCAGCGAGATGTACGAGGGGGATGAAAAACTGTTTTTT. It codes for CASSEMYEGDEKLFF.

V is TRBV11-2 and J is TRBJ1-2; no clear D gene. V was shortened by 4 bases and J by 5 bases, with 11 bases between the two germline ends. The germline CDR1 and CDR2 sequences are SGHAT and FQNNGV. CDR3 size: 13 residues. The CDR3 reads CASSSRVEYGYTF. CDR3 in DNA: TGTGCCAGCAGCTCCCGAGTAGAGTATGGCTACACCTTC.

The chain has TRBV12-3 or TRBV12-4 and TRBJ1-3; 7 nucleotides match TRBD1. J was trimmed by 10 bases and V by 1 base; bases with no gene match: 4. The CDR3 sequence is 13 residues long. This CDR3 reads CASSLGTGITIYF. In DNA, the CDR3 is TGTGCCAGCAGTTTAGGGACAGGAATTACCATATATTTT.

The chain recombines TRBV5-6 with TRBJ2-1; 12 nucleotides match TRBD2. Per the germline V gene, CDR1 is SGHDT and CDR2 is YYEEEE. With 1 base clipped from V and 8 bases from J, the junction kept 7 bases outside the gene matches. This CDR3 is built from 16 residues. Written as DNA, the CDR3 is TGTGCCAGCAGCTTGTTCGCTAGCGGGGGGGCGGATGAGCAGTTCTTC. Translation gives CASSLFASGGADEQFF. The full variable domain, completed using reference TRBV5-6 and TRBJ2-1, is DAGVTQSPTHLIKTRGQQVTLRCSPKSGHDTVSWYQQALGQGPQFIFQYYEEEERQRGNFPDRFSGHQFPNYSSELNVNALLLGDSALYLCASSLFASGGADEQFFGPGTRLTVL.

This sequence joins TRBV2 and TRBJ1-3; D gene unclear. This CDR3 contains 13 residues. Germline CDR1 and CDR2: SNHLY and FYNNEI. Between the trimmed V and J ends, which lost 2 bases and 12 bases, there was a span of 14 bases. CDR3 sequence reads: CASSELGGRHIYF. Written as DNA, the CDR3 is TGTGCCAGCAGTGAACTCGGCGGGAGACACATATATTTT.

The rearrangement joins TRBV30 to TRBJ1-3; the D is unclear. This CDR3 spans 12 amino acids. The V and J ends lost 5 bases and 0 bases respectively, with 5 bases between them. In germline, CDR1 is GTSNPN, CDR2 SVGIG (reference sequence). The CDR3 nucleotides are TGTGCCTGGGCCCTCTCTGGAAACACCATATATTTT. This encodes CAWALSGNTIYF. Combining the CDR3 with reference TRBV30 and TRBJ1-3 gives the whole variable domain SQTIHQWPATLVQPVGSPLSLECTVEGTSNPNLYWYRQAAGRGLQLLFYSVGIGQISSEVPQNLSASRPQDRQFILSSKKLLLSDSGFYLCAWALSGNTIYFGEGSWLTVV.

The chain couples TRBV27 to TRBJ1-4, with 9 bases identical to TRBD1. The CDR3 totals 15 residues. The germline V gene encodes CDR1 MNHEY and CDR2 SMNVEV (reference sequence). With 6 bases clipped from V and 6 bases from J, the junction kept 8 bases outside the gene matches. This CDR3 reads CASRSSGQGYEKLFF. In DNA form, the CDR3 reads TGTGCCAGCAGGTCCTCGGGACAGGGCTATGAAAAACTGTTTTTT.

This clone has a handful of counts. The V gene is TRBV28, the J gene TRBJ1-1; D is perhaps TRBD1 (6 bases). The germline V gene encodes CDR1 MDHEN and CDR2 SYDVKM. This CDR3 has 17 amino acids. Trimming took 5 bases from V and 2 from J, leaving 21 bases between them. CDR3 in amino acids: CASSPVRTVNGNTEAFF. The CDR3 nucleotides are TGTGCCAGCAGTCCAGTGCGGACAGTAAACGGTAACACTGAAGCTTTCTTT. The whole variable domain, filled in from reference TRBV28 and TRBJ1-1, reads DVKVTQSSRYLVKRTGEKVFLECVQDMDHENMFWYRQDPGLGLRLIYFSYDVKMKEKGDIPEGYSVSREKKERFSLILESASTNQTSMYLCASSPVRTVNGNTEAFFGQGTRLTVV.

This chain connects TRBV9 to TRBJ1-6; D unresolved. The germline gives CDR1 SGDLS, CDR2 YYNGEE. The CDR3 spans 15 residues. Trimming removed 5 bases at V and 8 bases at J, with 17 bases between. The CDR3 DNA sequence: TGTGCCAGCAGTAGGGAGGGTTCGGTTTATTCACCCCTCCACTTT. Translated: CASSREGSVYSPLHF.

The chain links TRBV7-2 to TRBJ2-3; 9 bases are a match to TRBD2. The CDR3 is 18 residues long. The trim removed 2 bases at V and 1 base at J, leaving 10 bases unmatched. The germline CDR1 and CDR2 sequences are SGHTA and FQGNSA. CDR3 in amino acids: CASSLRAGGTFRTDTQYF. The CDR3 nucleotides read TGTGCCAGCAGCTTACGGGCGGGGGGGACGTTTCGCACAGATACGCAGTATTTT.

This clone was found a few times. The chain recombines TRBV19 with TRBJ1-1; D may be TRBD1 (6 bases). The CDR3 covers 20 residues. Trimming pared 1 base from V and 3 bases from J, leaving 27 bases between. Germline assignment: CDR1 LNHDA and CDR2 SQIVND (reference sequence). The CDR3 sequence: CASSIVGLSGGLGWDTEAFF. Here the CDR3 DNA reads TGTGCCAGTAGTATAGTAGGGTTGTCGGGGGGCCTAGGGTGGGACACTGAAGCTTTCTTT.

The rearrangement uses TRBV19 and TRBJ1-6; D is possibly TRBD1 (6 bases). The CDR3 is 16 residues long. Trimming took off 5 bases at V and 2 bases at J, with 13 bases between the two ends. Germline-derived CDR1 and CDR2 are LNHDA and SQIVND (reference sequence). The CDR3 DNA reads as TGTGCCAGTAGTTCGAGGGGGATACCCTATAATTCACCCCTCCACTTT. Translation: CASSSRGIPYNSPLHF.